This T cell receptor (beta chain) was captured by sequencing in a study of blood T cell repertoires in COVID-19. On the study more broadly: The study drew acute and convalescent COVID-19 samples from the United States, Italy and Spain. PBMCs, B-cell-depleted T cells, or T cells were the source of the cDNA or gDNA that made up the material.

Clinical history as reported by participants underpinned cohort assignment. The table came from immunoSEQ multiplex PCR; TCRdb's copy has only in-frame clones and leaves some out. The sample holds some 310,000 clones, just under 90% seen once. This sequence originates from a woman aged 25 to 39 who had recovered from COVID-19. Sequencing used PBMCs or T cells enriched from blood (not recorded which).

The CDR3 region is CASSERGLAGGRREQFF. The CDR3 region has the DNA TGTGCCAGCAGCGAAAGGGGGCTAGCGGGAGGACGGCGAGAGCAGTTCTTC. The V and J genes are TRBV11-2 and TRBJ2-1; 11 positions agree with TRBD2. The CDR3 loop spans 17 amino acids. Trimming removed 5 bases from V and 10 bases from J; junction bases left unmatched: 16. Germline loops: CDR1 SGHAT, CDR2 FQNNGV.